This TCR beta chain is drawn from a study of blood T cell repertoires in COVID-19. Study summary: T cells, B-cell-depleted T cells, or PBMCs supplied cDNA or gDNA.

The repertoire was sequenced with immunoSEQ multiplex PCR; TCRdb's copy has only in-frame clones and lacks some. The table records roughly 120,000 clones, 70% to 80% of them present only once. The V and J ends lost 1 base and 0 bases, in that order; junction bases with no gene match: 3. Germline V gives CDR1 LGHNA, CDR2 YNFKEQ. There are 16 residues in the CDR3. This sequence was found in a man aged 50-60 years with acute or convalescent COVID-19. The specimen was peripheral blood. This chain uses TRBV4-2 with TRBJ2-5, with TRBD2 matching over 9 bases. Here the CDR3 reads CASSQVTSGNQETQYF. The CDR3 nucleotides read TGTGCCAGCAGCCAAGTGACTAGCGGAAACCAAGAGACCCAGTACTTC.